Described below is a single TCR beta chain sequence and its context. These data are taken from a study of T cell responses to AZD1222 COVID-19 vaccine. Trimming shortened V by 3 bases and J by 0 bases, and 12 bases separated the two germline ends. This CDR3 is built from 15 residues. The germline V gene encodes CDR1 LGHNA and CDR2 YNFKEQ. Sequencing was performed with immunoSEQ multiplex PCR; in TCRdb, only in-frame clones are kept and a portion is missing. The sample holds about 260,000 clones, just over 90% seen once. This receptor was taken from an adult in good health. The chain recombines TRBV4-2 with TRBJ2-7; D is possibly TRBD1 (5 bases). Sample: peripheral blood, taken on day 0 of AZD1222 vaccination. CDR3 protein: CASSQPDRASYEQYF. CDR3 sequence (DNA): TGTGCCAGCAGCCAGCCCGACAGAGCCTCCTACGAGCAGTACTTC.